This section outlines one T cell receptor beta chain sequence together with its context. The target antigen is unknown. An end of the junction does not agree with germline; a read error may underlie this. The sample belongs to a study of shared clonotypes between healthy human individuals. Study-level findings and limits: Naive subsets tended to show greater estimated richness than memory subsets.

At the deep level, the assay was run. The protocol was immunoSEQ multiplex PCR, while the TCRdb copy is restricted to in-frame clones and leaves out a portion. The sample holds around 2,000,000 clones; around 95% are singletons and the top ten take 0.13%. Participating donors were healthy, HIV-negative adults free of recent acute infections or vaccinations. This CDR3 is 15 amino acids long. Germline V gene data show CDR1 as SSHAT and CDR2 as FNYEAQ (reference sequence). The receptor's source is a young man in good health. The sequenced sample consisted of naive CD4+ T cells sorted from blood. Subset of the sample: CD45RA+ positively selected. V usage is TRBV7-7 and J usage is TRBJ2-1; D unclear. This CDR3 reads CASSLGPGPSNEQFF. The CDR3 DNA is TGTGCTAGCAGCTTAGGCCCGGGCCCTAGCAATGAGCAGTTCTTC.